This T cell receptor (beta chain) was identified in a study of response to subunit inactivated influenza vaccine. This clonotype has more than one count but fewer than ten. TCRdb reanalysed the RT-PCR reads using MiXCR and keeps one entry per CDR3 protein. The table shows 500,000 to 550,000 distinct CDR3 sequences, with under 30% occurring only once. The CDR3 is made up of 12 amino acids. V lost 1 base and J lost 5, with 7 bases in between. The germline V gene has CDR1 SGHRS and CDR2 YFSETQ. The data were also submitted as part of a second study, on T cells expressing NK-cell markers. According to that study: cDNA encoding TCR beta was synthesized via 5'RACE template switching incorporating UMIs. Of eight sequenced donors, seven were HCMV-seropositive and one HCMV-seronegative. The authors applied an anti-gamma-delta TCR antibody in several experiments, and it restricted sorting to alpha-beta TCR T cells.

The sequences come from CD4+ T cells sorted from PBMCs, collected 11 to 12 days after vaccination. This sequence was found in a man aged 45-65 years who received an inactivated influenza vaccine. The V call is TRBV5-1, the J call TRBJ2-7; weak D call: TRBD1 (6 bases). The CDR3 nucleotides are TGCGCCAGCAGCTTGTCAGGGGACGAGCAGTACTTC. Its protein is CASSLSGDEQYF.